These 15 T cell receptor beta chains originate from one sample sequenced in a study of T cell changes during pregnancy in multiple sclerosis. TCRdb keeps only in-frame clones here, not all; method: immunoSEQ multiplex PCR. The table shows about 70,000 clones, with roughly 92% occurring only once. This sample comprised peripheral blood, obtained in the second trimester of pregnancy. These receptors were taken from a female donor in good health, enrolled as a control in a pregnancy study.

This clone was seen once. The V and J genes are TRBV7-9 and TRBJ1-6, with a tentative D call TRBD1 (6 bases). The germline V gene encodes CDR1 SEHNR and CDR2 FQNEAQ (reference sequence). CDR3 length: 15 amino acids. With 8 bases removed from V and 9 bases from J, the gap between germline ends came to 20 bases. This CDR3 reads CASHPPGGEGSPLHF. CDR3 coding DNA: TGTGCCAGCCACCCGCCGGGGGGCGAGGGTTCACCCCTCCACTTT.

Judged by abundance, this clone is large. The rearrangement joins TRBV4-1 to TRBJ2-5; TRBD2 agrees at 8 bases. Germline assignment: CDR1 MGHRA and CDR2 YSYEKL. The CDR3 has 15 amino acids. J gave up 5 bases and V 4 bases, and 9 bases lay outside the gene matches. CDR3 DNA sequence: TGCGCCAGCAGCCCTGGACAGCGGGGGATTGAGACCCAGTACTTC. It translates to CASSPGQRGIETQYF.

The V call is TRBV2, the J call TRBJ1-2, with D uncertain. The V gene lost 6 bases and the J gene lost 4 bases, with 9 bases spanning the gap. Germline CDR1 and CDR2: SNHLY and FYNNEI. CDR3 size: 12 residues. The CDR3 spells CASSQAAYGYTF. CDR3 sequence (DNA): TGTGCCAGCAGCCAGGCCGCCTATGGCTACACCTTC.

This rearrangement joins TRBV7-6 to TRBJ1-5; D is undetermined. V lost 3 bases and J 5 bases, leaving 8 bases between the germline ends. Germline loops: CDR1 SGHVS, CDR2 FNYEAQ. The length of the CDR3 is 13 residues. The CDR3 reads CASSLGQYQPQHF. CDR3 in DNA: TGTGCCAGCAGCTTGGGCCAATATCAGCCCCAGCATTTT. Using reference TRBV7-6 and TRBJ1-5 for the parts outside the CDR3, the full variable domain is GAGVSQSPRYKVTKRGQDVALRCDPISGHVSLYWYRQALGQGPEFLTYFNYEAQQDKSGLPNDRFSAERPEGSISTLTIQRTEQRDSAMYRCASSLGQYQPQHFGDGTRLSIL.

The CDR3 here is CASTPSSNYEQYF. Written as DNA, the CDR3 is TGTGCCAGCACGCCTAGCTCAAACTACGAGCAGTACTTC. The rearrangement joins TRBV25-1 to TRBJ2-7; weak D call: TRBD2 (5 bases). The CDR3 is 13 residues long. Trimming removed 7 bases at V and 3 bases at J, with 13 bases between. The germline V gene has CDR1 MGHDK and CDR2 SYGVNS.

J is TRBJ2-5 and V is TRBV27; D not resolved. Per the germline V gene, CDR1 is MNHEY and CDR2 is SMNVEV (reference sequence). The CDR3 sequence is 14 residues long. Between the trimmed V and J ends, which lost 3 bases and 1 base, there was a span of 9 bases. The CDR3 loop reads CASSFGSGQETQYF. For the CDR3, the DNA is TGTGCCAGCAGTTTTGGGTCAGGCCAAGAGACCCAGTACTTC.

The chain combines TRBV5-8 with TRBJ2-1; D may be TRBD1 (5 bases). Germline lookup yields CDR1 SGHTS and CDR2 YDEGEE. Trimming pared 2 bases from V and 14 bases from J, leaving 11 bases between. The CDR3 length is 11 residues. The CDR3 region is CASSFGPQEFF. The CDR3 nucleotides are TGTGCCAGCAGCTTCGGGCCACAGGAGTTCTTC.

This rearrangement joins TRBV5-6 to TRBJ1-1, with D unclear. The CDR3 consists of 13 residues. Germline lookup yields CDR1 SGHDT and CDR2 YYEEEE. V gave up 4 bases and J gave up 5 bases, with 12 bases separating them. The CDR3 spells CASSTSGRTEAFF. The DNA of the CDR3 is TGTGCCAGCAGCACCTCGGGAAGGACTGAAGCTTTCTTT.

The rearrangement uses TRBV28 and TRBJ2-5, with 11 nucleotides matching TRBD1. Germline CDR1 and CDR2: MDHEN and SYDVKM. The CDR3 length is 16 residues. With V trimmed by 6 bases and J by 2 bases, 8 bases remained unmatched. The CDR3 DNA is TGTGCCAGCAGCTCTCGGACAGGGGGCTCACAAGAGACCCAGTACTTC. It is translated as CASSSRTGGSQETQYF.

This chain uses TRBV9 with TRBJ2-2, with TRBD1 as a possible D gene (6 bases). Germline assignment: CDR1 SGDLS and CDR2 YYNGEE. Trimming pared 0 bases from V and 0 bases from J, leaving 9 bases between. This CDR3 contains 16 residues. The CDR3 spells CASSVAGGANTGELFF. The CDR3 bases are TGTGCCAGCAGCGTAGCTGGGGGCGCGAACACCGGGGAGCTGTTTTTT.

The CDR3 reads CASSVDLAVQETQYF. The CDR3 nucleotides read TGTGCCAGCAGCGTAGACCTAGCGGTACAAGAGACCCAGTACTTC. This sequence joins TRBV9 and TRBJ2-5; the match to TRBD2 covers 7 bases. The CDR3 has 15 amino acids. CDR1 SGDLS and CDR2 YYNGEE come from the germline V gene. The V gene end was trimmed by 0 bases and the J gene end by 2 bases; junction bases not matched to a gene: 4.

V gene TRBV28 combines with J gene TRBJ2-7; 9 bases fit TRBD2. Germline V CDR1 and CDR2: MDHEN, SYDVKM. V was pared by 9 bases and J by 3 bases, with 6 bases of the junction left unmatched. CDR3 size: 13 residues. The CDR3 region is CASRGLAHYEQYF. CDR3 nucleotide sequence: TGTGCCAGTCGTGGACTAGCGCACTACGAGCAGTACTTC.

The chain links TRBV4-2 to TRBJ1-4, with a possible D match to TRBD1 (5 bases). The CDR3 is 19 residues long. The V end lost 0 bases, the J end lost 0 bases, and 17 bases lay between the germline ends. CDR1 is LGHNA and CDR2 is YNFKEQ in the germline V gene. The CDR3 sequence is CASSQDRWGVGTTNEKLFF. The CDR3, as DNA: TGTGCCAGCAGCCAAGATCGGTGGGGGGTTGGTACAACTAATGAAAAACTGTTTTTT.

With regard to this clone: The junction differs from germline at one of its ends, possibly a read error. V is TRBV10-3 and J is TRBJ1-1, with no clear D. Germline V gene sequence: CDR1 ENHRY, CDR2 SYGVKD. CDR3 length equals 13 residues. The CDR3 loop reads CGTLDQVSAEAFF. DNA of the CDR3: TGCGGCACCTTGGATCAGGTTTCCGCTGAAGCTTTCTTT.

In DNA, the CDR3 is TGCGCCAGCAGCCAGGATGACAGTCTCTCTGGGGCCAACGTCCTGACTTTC. Protein sequence: CASSQDDSLSGANVLTF. The chain couples TRBV4-3 to TRBJ2-6, with D perhaps TRBD1 (5 bases). The germline V gene has CDR1 LGHNA and CDR2 YSLEER. Trimming cost V 3 bases and J 0 bases, with 12 bases left between them. The CDR3 sequence is 17 residues long.